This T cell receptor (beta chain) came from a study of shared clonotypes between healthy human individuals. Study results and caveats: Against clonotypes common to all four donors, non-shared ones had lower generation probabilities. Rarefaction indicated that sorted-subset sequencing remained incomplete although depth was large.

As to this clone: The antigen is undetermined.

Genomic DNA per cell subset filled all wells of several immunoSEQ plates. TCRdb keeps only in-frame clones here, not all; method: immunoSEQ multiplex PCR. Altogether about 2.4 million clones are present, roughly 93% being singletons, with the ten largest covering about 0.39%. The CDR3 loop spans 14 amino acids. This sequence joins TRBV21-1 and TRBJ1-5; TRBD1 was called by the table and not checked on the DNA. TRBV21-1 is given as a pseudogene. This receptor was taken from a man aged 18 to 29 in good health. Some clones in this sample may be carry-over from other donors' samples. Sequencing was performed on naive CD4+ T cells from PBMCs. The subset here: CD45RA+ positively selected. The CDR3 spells CASVPGRGNQPQHF. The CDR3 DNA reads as TGTGCCAGCGTCCCGGGCAGGGGAAATCAGCCCCAGCATTTT.